This T cell receptor beta chain was sequenced for a study of blood T cell repertoires in COVID-19. Clones were read by immunoSEQ multiplex PCR, and TCRdb kept only the in-frame ones, dropping some. The sample carries around 270,000 clones, around 84% recorded once. Trimming took off 5 bases at V and 4 bases at J, with 13 bases between the two ends. CDR1 is MDHEN, CDR2 SYDVKM, per germline. The CDR3 length is 14 residues. The clonotype comes from a woman aged 55-69 years with COVID-19, enrolled during active disease. The rearrangement uses TRBV28 and TRBJ2-3, with TRBD1 as a possible D gene (6 bases). Sequencing input: peripheral blood. CDR3 nucleotides: TGTGCCAGCAGTCCCCAACAGGGATCAGATACGCAGTATTTT. It codes for CASSPQQGSDTQYF.